This TCR beta chain was documented in a study of spatial heterogeneity in lung cancer (dated by TCRdb to the late 2010s). About the full investigation: The donors were fewer than 90 patients from the lung TRACERx cohort who had early-stage, untreated non-small cell lung cancer. Both alpha and beta chains were TCR-sequenced in samples taken at surgery, namely 220 tumor regions, 61 to 65 matched nontumor lung samples and 45 to 60 PBMC samples. Follow-up PBMC samples were sequenced whenever available, with the median time to follow-up being approximately 2 years after resection. The study linked features of the TCR repertoire to counts of nonsynonymous mutations, which were determined by whole-exome sequencing of tumor tissue. Beta-chain transcripts were consistently detected in greater numbers than alpha-chain transcripts, which likely reflects a higher abundance of beta-chain transcripts. In the raw uncorrected reads, each unique combination of TCR and UMI appeared more than ten times on average. TCR alpha and beta repertoires were quantitatively compared across multiple tumor regions, matched nontumor lung and blood in non-small cell lung cancer. Findings and caveats that apply to the study as a whole: Confirming at a functional level the hypothesis that regional TCRs recognize regional mutations was considered to require additional single-cell paired TCR alpha and beta sequencing. Ubiquitous expanded tumor TCRs were detected in blood more often at tumor resection than at routine follow-up. Only roughly 14 patients were included in comparisons of baseline and follow-up blood repertoires.

This specimen's time point label, interpreted: blood at routine non-recurrence follow-up after resection. Without any cell sorting, TCR sequencing was performed on whole RNA extracted either from tumor and nontumor lung tissue or from cryopreserved PBMC samples. Only patients with enough RNA available from two or more tumor regions were chosen for TCR sequencing. Measured from the cysteine to the phenylalanine, the CDR3 is 14 residues long. The entry retains the CDR3 DNA only, 42 bases that are in frame from base 1. For this chain, trimming is 4 bases at the V end and 9 bases at the J end, and the number of junction bases without a gene match is 6. CDR1 and CDR2, per the germline V gene, are SGHRS and YFSETQ. There are many counts of this clonotype. Its antigen target is currently unknown. Base qualities are not at hand, and no much larger clone is one base apart. Libraries came from 5' RACE. Sequenced on a NextSeq 500. To allow correction of PCR and sequencing errors, the TCR library protocol tagged every TCR cDNA molecule with a unique molecular identifier. On the study's bioinformatics: TCR identification, UMI-based error correction and CDR3 extraction were performed with Decombinator tools. Expanded TCRs were defined as those above a frequency of 2 per 1,000, corresponding to the top 1% of the tumor frequency distribution. Rényi diversity was computed with the R vegan package after subsampling each repertoire 100 times to 5,000 TCRs. CDR3 similarity networks were built from amino acid triplet string-kernel similarity, with CDR3s being connected when pairwise similarity was above 0.82. TCRdb reprocessed the public reads (quality trimming at Q25 with fastp, clone calling with MiXCR) and kept in-frame beta chains. Here each entry gathers all rows of one CDR3 protein and keeps the most common genes and DNA. These V and J calls rely on TCRdb rather than the paper's analysis. The sample has fewer than 30,000 distinct CDR3 sequences on record, roughly 6% of them singletons. Of the sample, roughly a fifth is held by the ten largest clones.

This receptor was taken from a male donor with early-stage non-small cell lung cancer. The source material was PBMCs, sampled at follow-up. Recombination linked TRBV5-1 to TRBJ2-1; 11 bases in the junction line up with TRBD2. This receptor carries the CDR3 CASSNSGGAGEQFF. The sequence in DNA is TGCGCCAGCAGCAATAGCGGGGGGGCTGGTGAGCAGTTCTTC.